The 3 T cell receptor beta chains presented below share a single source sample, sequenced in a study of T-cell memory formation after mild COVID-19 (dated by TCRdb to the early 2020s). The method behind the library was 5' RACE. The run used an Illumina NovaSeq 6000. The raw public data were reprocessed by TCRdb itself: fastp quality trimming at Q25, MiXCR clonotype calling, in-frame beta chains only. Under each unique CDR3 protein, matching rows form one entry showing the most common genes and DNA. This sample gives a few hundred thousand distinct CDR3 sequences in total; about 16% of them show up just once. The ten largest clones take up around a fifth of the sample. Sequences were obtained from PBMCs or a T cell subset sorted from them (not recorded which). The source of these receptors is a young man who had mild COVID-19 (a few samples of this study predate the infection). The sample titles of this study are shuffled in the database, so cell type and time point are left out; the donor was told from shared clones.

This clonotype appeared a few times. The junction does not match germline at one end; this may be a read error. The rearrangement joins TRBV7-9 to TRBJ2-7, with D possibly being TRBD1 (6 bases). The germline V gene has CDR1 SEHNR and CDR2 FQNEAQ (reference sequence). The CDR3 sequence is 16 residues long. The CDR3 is CASSQGNRAGAGERYF. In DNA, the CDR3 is TGTGCCAGCAGCCAGGGGAATCGAGCAGGGGCAGGCGAGCGGTACTTC.

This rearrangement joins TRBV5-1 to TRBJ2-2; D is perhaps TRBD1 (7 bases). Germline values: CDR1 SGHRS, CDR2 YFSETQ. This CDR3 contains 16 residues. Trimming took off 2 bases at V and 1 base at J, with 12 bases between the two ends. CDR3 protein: CASSFRRGENTGELFF. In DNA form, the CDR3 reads TGCGCCAGCAGCTTCCGCAGGGGGGAGAACACCGGGGAGCTGTTTTTT.

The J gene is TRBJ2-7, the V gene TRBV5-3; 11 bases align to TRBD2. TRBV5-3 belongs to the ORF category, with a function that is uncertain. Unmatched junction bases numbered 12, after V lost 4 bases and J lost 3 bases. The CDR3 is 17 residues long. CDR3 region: CARSSSGTSGEFYEQYF. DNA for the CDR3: TGTGCCAGAAGCAGTTCCGGGACTAGCGGTGAGTTCTACGAGCAGTACTTC.